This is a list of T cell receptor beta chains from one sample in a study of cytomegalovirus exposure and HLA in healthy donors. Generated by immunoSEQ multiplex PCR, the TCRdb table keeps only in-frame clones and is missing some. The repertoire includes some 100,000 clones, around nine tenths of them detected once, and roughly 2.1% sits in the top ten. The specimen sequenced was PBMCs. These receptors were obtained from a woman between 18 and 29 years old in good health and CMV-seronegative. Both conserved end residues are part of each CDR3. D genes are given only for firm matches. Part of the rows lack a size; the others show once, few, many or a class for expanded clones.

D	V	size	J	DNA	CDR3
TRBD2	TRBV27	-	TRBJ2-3	TGTGCCAGCAATGCGGGAGTGAGCACAGATACGCAGTATTTT	CASNAGVSTDTQYF
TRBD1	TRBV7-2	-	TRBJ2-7	TGTGCCAGCAGCGGGACAGGAAGATACGAGCAGTACTTC	CASSGTGRYEQYF
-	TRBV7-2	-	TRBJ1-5	TGTGCCAGCAGCTTATGGGTGGGAGTTAATCAGCCCCAGCATTTT	CASSLWVGVNQPQHF
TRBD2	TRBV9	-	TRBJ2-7	TGTGCCAGCAGCCGTGGCGGGGGGGGGTCCTACGAGCAGTACTTC	CASSRGGGGSYEQYF
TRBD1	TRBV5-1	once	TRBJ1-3	TGCGCCAGCAGCTTGGGGACAGGGGACGGAAACACCATATATTTT	CASSLGTGDGNTIYF
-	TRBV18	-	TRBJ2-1	TGTGCCAGCTCACCACTTAGGGGCCGAGCCTCGGATGAGCAGTTCTTC	CASSPLRGRASDEQFF
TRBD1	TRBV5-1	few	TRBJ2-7	TGCGCCAGCAGTTGGGACAGCTACTACGAGCAGTACTTC	CASSWDSYYEQYF
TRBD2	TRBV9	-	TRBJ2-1	TGTGCCAGCAGCGTAGGCGGTAGCGGGAGTACTGGTGAGCAGTTCTTC	CASSVGGSGSTGEQFF
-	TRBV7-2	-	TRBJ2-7	TGTGCCAGCAGCTTATATATGAGGGTCGAATTGAGCGAGCAGTACTTC	CASSLYMRVELSEQYF
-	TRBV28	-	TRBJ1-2	TGTGCCAGCAGTTTAGTTGGGGCTCACACCTTC	CASSLVGAHTF
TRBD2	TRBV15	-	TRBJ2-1	TGTGCCACCAGCAGAGATCGACTAGCGACCTACAATGAGCAGTTCTTC	CATSRDRLATYNEQFF
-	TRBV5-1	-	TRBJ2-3	TGCGCCAGCAGCTTGTATGATACGCAGTATTTT	CASSLYDTQYF
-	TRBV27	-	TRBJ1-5	TGTGCCAGCTCCGTAAATGGGGGGGGCAATCAGCCCCAGCATTTT	CASSVNGGGNQPQHF
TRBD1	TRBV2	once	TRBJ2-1	TGTGCCAGCAGCAGACAGGGGTTAAATGATGAGCAGTTCTTC	CASSRQGLNDEQFF
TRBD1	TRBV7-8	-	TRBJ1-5	TGTGCCAGCAGCGAAGTAGTGGGGACAGGGCATCAGCCCCAGCATTTT	CASSEVVGTGHQPQHF
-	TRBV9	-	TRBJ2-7	TGTGCCAGCAGCTCACAGCCTGCCTACGAGCAGTACTTC	CASSSQPAYEQYF
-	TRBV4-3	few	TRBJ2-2	TGCGCCAGCAGCCAACACACCACGGTCCAGGGCACCGGGGAGCTGTTTTTT	CASSQHTTVQGTGELFF
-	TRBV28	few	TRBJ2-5	TGTGCCAGCAGTTTGCCCCTGACAGGCCCTGACCGGGAGACCCAGTACTTC	CASSLPLTGPDRETQYF
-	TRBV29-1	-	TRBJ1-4	TGCAGCGTTGTAGACAACATTGAAAAACTGTTTTTT	CSVVDNIEKLFF
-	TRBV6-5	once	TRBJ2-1	TGTGCCAGTACCTCCGGGGACAATGAGCAGTTCTTC	CASTSGDNEQFF
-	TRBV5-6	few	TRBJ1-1	TGTGCCAGCAGCTTGGCCGGCGCAAGGGGACAGAACACTGAAGCTTTCTTT	CASSLAGARGQNTEAFF
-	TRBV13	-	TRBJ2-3	TGTGCCAGCAGCTCGGGACTGACAAGCACAGATACGCAGTATTTT	CASSSGLTSTDTQYF
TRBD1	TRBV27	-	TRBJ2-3	TGTGCCAGCAGGACAGGGGCAGGACCCCTTCCAGATACGCAGTATTTT	CASRTGAGPLPDTQYF
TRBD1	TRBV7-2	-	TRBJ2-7	TGTGCCAGCAGCTTGGGGACAGTATACGAGCAGTACTTC	CASSLGTVYEQYF
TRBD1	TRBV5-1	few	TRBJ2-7	TGCGCCAGCAGCTTGGGGACAGGCTACGAGCAGTACTTC	CASSLGTGYEQYF
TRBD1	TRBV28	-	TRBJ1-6	TGTGCCAGCAGTTTAGGGGACAGACATTCACCCCTCCACTTT	CASSLGDRHSPLHF
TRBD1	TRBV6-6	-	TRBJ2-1	TGTGCCAGCAGTTACTTAGGACAGGGGGCCCCGTGGGAGTTCTTC	CASSYLGQGAPWEFF
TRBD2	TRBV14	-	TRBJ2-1	TGTGCCAGCAGCCAACAAGCGGGAAGGTACAATGAGCAGTTCTTC	CASSQQAGRYNEQFF
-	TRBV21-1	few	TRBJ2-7	TGTGCCAGCAGCACCGCGATCGGTCTCTCCTACGAGCAGTACTTC	CASSTAIGLSYEQYF
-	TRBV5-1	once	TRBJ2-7	TGCGCCAGCAGCTTGGACAATCCGGGAGCCTACGAGCAGTACTTC	CASSLDNPGAYEQYF
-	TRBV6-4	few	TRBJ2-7	TGTGCCAGCAGGGCCGGGACACCTGGTAGGAGGGAGCAGTACTTC	CASRAGTPGRREQYF
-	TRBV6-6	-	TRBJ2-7	TGTGCCAGCAGTCAAGAAGGGGTCGGCTCCTACGAGCAGTACTTC	CASSQEGVGSYEQYF
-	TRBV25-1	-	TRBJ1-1	TGTGCCAGCAGTGAAGACAGGCGGCACGGGAACACTGAAGCTTTCTTT	CASSEDRRHGNTEAFF
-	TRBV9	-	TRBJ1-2	TGTGCCAGCAGCCCGACAGAAAACTATGGCTACACCTTC	CASSPTENYGYTF
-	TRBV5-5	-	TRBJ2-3	TGTGCCAGCAGCAGGGAGGGGGAGGATACGCAGTATTTT	CASSREGEDTQYF
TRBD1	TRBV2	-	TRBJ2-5	TGTGCCAGCAGTGTCTGGGACAGATGGGAGGAGACCCAGTACTTC	CASSVWDRWEETQYF
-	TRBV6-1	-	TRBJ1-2	TGTGCCAGCAGTGCGTACAGAAACTATGGCTACACCTTC	CASSAYRNYGYTF
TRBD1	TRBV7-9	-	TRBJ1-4	TGTGCCAGCAGCGAGGGGGCGACTAATGAAAAACTGTTTTTT	CASSEGATNEKLFF
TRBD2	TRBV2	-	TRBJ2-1	TGTGCCAGCGAGGATAAGAAGCGGGATAATGAGCAGTTCTTC	CASEDKKRDNEQFF
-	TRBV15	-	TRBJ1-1	TGTGCCACCAGCAGCTCGGTCTATCAAACCGAAGCTTTCTTT	CATSSSVYQTEAFF
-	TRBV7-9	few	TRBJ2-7	TGTGCCAGCAGCCCTGGTGAAGACGGCAAAAGGGGCGAGCAGTACTTC	CASSPGEDGKRGEQYF
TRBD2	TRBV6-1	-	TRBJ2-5	TGTGCCAGCACTAGCGGGAGCCAAGAGACCCAGTACTTC	CASTSGSQETQYF
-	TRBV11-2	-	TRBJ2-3	TGTGCCAGCAGCAAGAGGGTGTACACAGATACGCAGTATTTT	CASSKRVYTDTQYF